This TCR beta chain was profiled in a study of early stage breast cancer tumors. Study outcomes and limitations: Commonly generated sequences made up most enriched TCRB sequences shared between patients.

In the case of this clone: Its specificity is unknown.

The germline V gene has CDR1 SGDLS and CDR2 YYNGEE. Between the trimmed V and J ends, which lost 4 bases and 0 bases, there was a span of 14 bases. The CDR3 runs 17 residues. Assay used: immunoSEQ multiplex PCR; TCRdb lists only in-frame clones, some missing. The table records 2,500 to 3,000 clones, about 71% of them present only once. The sequenced material came from normal breast tissue next to the tumor. The receptor's source is a person aged 45 to 59 with breast cancer. The chain employs TRBV9 and TRBJ2-6; D possibly corresponds to TRBD1 (5 bases). The CDR3 is CASSPRVQVSGANVLTF. The CDR3 DNA follows: TGTGCCAGCAGCCCACGGGTACAGGTCTCTGGGGCCAACGTCCTGACTTTC.